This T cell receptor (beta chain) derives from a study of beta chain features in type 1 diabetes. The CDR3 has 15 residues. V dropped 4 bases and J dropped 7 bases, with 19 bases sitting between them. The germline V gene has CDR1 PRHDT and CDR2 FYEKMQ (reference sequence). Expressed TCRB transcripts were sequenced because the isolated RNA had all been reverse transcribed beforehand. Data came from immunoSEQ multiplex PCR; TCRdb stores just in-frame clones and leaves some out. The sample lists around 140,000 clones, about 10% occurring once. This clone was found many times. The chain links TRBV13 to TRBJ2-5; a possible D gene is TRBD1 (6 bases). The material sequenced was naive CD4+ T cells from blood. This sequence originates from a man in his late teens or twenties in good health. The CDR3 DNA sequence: TGTGCCAGCAGCTCAGACATCAGGGGCTCCTGGACCCAGTACTTC. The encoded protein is CASSSDIRGSWTQYF.